Listed below are T cell receptor beta chains from one sample, sequenced in a study of Ad26.COV2.S vaccination and SARS-CoV-2 variants. This table comes from immunoSEQ multiplex PCR, and its TCRdb copy is limited to in-frame clones, with some not included. The profile covers about 350,000 clones, with about 88% appearing a single time and 2.5% to 3.5% taken by the ten largest. The material sequenced was peripheral blood, taken in a trial of Ad26.COV2.S vaccine versus placebo. All receptors derive from a person between 18 and 60 years old who received the Ad26.COV2.S COVID-19 vaccine or a placebo. Each CDR3 is given with its conserved first and last residue. D genes are given only for firm matches. Clone size, where shown, is once, few, many, or a class for clones that have expanded.

TRBJ2-3,.,TRBD2,TRBV5-4,CASSTRTSGTDTQYF,TGTGCCAGCAGCACCCGGACTAGCGGCACAGATACGCAGTATTTT
TRBJ2-1,.,.,TRBV29-1,CSVGTGNEQFF,TGCAGCGTTGGAACCGGAAATGAGCAGTTCTTC
TRBJ1-5,many,.,TRBV2,CASSFRDKALPQHF,TGTGCCAGCAGTTTTCGGGACAAGGCTTTGCCCCAGCATTTT
TRBJ2-2,few,TRBD2,TRBV7-8,CASLGLAGVSGELFF,TGTGCCAGCCTTGGACTAGCGGGAGTGTCCGGGGAGCTGTTTTTT
TRBJ2-2,few,TRBD1,TRBV18,CASSPIGTGNTGELFF,TGTGCCAGCTCACCAATCGGGACAGGCAACACCGGGGAGCTGTTTTTT
TRBJ1-3,.,TRBD1,TRBV15,CATSARGRSGNTIYF,TGTGCCACCAGCGCCAGGGGGCGCTCTGGAAACACCATATATTTT
TRBJ1-4,.,.,TRBV2,CASILNEKLFF,TGTGCCAGCATTCTCAATGAAAAACTGTTTTTT
TRBJ2-3,.,TRBD2,TRBV5-6,CASSLAGASGSLRDTQYF,TGTGCCAGCAGCTTGGCGGGGGCTAGCGGGAGTCTTAGAGATACGCAGTATTTT
TRBJ1-1,.,.,TRBV7-2,CASSLKFAGNTEAFF,TGTGCCAGCAGCTTAAAGTTTGCGGGGAACACTGAAGCTTTCTTT
TRBJ2-7,.,TRBD2,TRBV6-1,CASSEFGSGGYEQYF,TGTGCCAGCAGTGAATTTGGATCGGGGGGTTACGAGCAGTACTTC
TRBJ2-1,.,TRBD1,TRBV2,CASSLGQGNEQFF,TGTGCCAGCAGTCTGGGACAGGGAAATGAGCAGTTCTTC
TRBJ1-6,.,.,TRBV6-1,CASSESRQDYGSYNSPLHF,TGTGCCAGCAGTGAAAGCCGACAGGATTACGGCTCCTATAATTCACCCCTCCACTTT
TRBJ1-2,.,.,TRBV5-4,CASSSTYIGYTF,TGTGCCAGCAGCTCAACTTACATAGGCTACACCTTC
TRBJ2-1,.,TRBD2,TRBV7-2,CASSMGRRTSGKSYNEQFF,TGTGCCAGCAGCATGGGACGGAGGACTAGCGGGAAGTCCTACAATGAGCAGTTCTTC
TRBJ2-2,.,.,TRBV6-2/TRBV6-3,CASSYSRGGNTGELFF,TGTGCCAGCAGTTACTCGCGCGGTGGGAACACCGGGGAGCTGTTTTTT
TRBJ1-6,.,.,TRBV5-4,CASSLDRHRANSPLHF,TGTGCCAGCAGCTTGGACAGACACCGGGCCAATTCACCCCTCCACTTT
TRBJ1-4,.,.,TRBV28,CASSLTVATNEKLFF,TGTGCCAGCAGTTTAACGGTTGCAACTAATGAAAAACTGTTTTTT
TRBJ2-7,once,TRBD1,TRBV13,CASSLGGQMSPYEQYF,TGTGCCAGCAGCTTAGGGGGACAGATGTCCCCCTACGAGCAGTACTTC
TRBJ2-5,.,TRBD1,TRBV9,CASSPRQGQETQYF,TGTGCCAGCAGCCCAAGACAGGGCCAAGAGACCCAGTACTTC
TRBJ1-5,.,.,TRBV30,CAWSGQLAQPQHF,TGTGCCTGGAGTGGACAGTTAGCCCAGCCCCAGCATTTT
TRBJ2-4,few,TRBD1,TRBV3-1/TRBV3-2,CASSYGQGVGFAKNIQYF,TGTGCCAGCAGCTACGGACAGGGGGTTGGGTTCGCCAAAAACATTCAGTACTTC
TRBJ2-5,.,.,TRBV19,CASSKDRASGKFETQYF,TGTGCCAGTAGCAAGGACAGGGCTAGCGGGAAGTTCGAGACCCAGTACTTC
TRBJ2-3,.,.,TRBV2,CASISGVRTDTQYF,TGTGCCAGCATCTCCGGGGTTCGCACAGATACGCAGTATTTT
TRBJ2-7,.,.,TRBV24-1,CATSDLKGPNSYEQYF,TGTGCCACCAGTGATTTGAAAGGACCAAACTCCTACGAGCAGTACTTC
TRBJ2-7,.,.,TRBV19,CASSGAGHGGYEQYF,TGTGCCAGTAGTGGCGCAGGCCACGGGGGCTACGAGCAGTACTTC
TRBJ2-5,.,TRBD1,TRBV7-6,CASSLAQGEYQETQYF,TGTGCCAGCAGCTTAGCGCAGGGGGAGTACCAAGAGACCCAGTACTTC
TRBJ1-5,few,.,TRBV2,CASSEAGLNSNQPQHF,TGTGCCAGCAGTGAAGCAGGACTAAATAGCAATCAGCCCCAGCATTTT
TRBJ1-4,once,TRBD1,TRBV19,CASSIGQGRNEKLFF,TGTGCCAGTAGTATAGGACAGGGACGTAATGAAAAACTGTTTTTT
TRBJ1-5,few,.,TRBV5-8,CASSLDYEPQHF,TGTGCCAGCAGCTTGGATTACGAGCCCCAGCATTTT
TRBJ2-1,.,.,TRBV10-1,CASSESIGGNEQFF,TGCGCCAGCAGTGAGTCAATTGGCGGCAATGAGCAGTTCTTC
TRBJ1-2,once,.,TRBV20-1,CSVVLNNGYTF,TGCAGTGTCGTACTGAATAATGGCTACACCTTC
TRBJ1-1,.,.,TRBV4-3,CASSQGWGTKNTEAFF,TGCGCCAGCAGCCAAGGGTGGGGCACTAAGAACACTGAAGCTTTCTTT
TRBJ1-2,.,.,TRBV7-8,CASSSPYGYTF,TGTGCCAGCAGCTCGCCCTATGGCTACACCTTC
TRBJ2-5,.,.,TRBV5-1,CASSLARGGAGSKVETQYF,TGCGCCAGCAGCTTGGCCAGGGGGGGCGCTGGGAGTAAGGTAGAGACCCAGTACTTC
TRBJ2-3,.,.,TRBV21-1,CASSKALRDFYADTQYF,TGTGCCAGCAGCAAAGCGTTGAGGGATTTCTACGCAGATACGCAGTATTTT
TRBJ1-5,.,.,TRBV7-2,CASSFRGGSNQPQHF,TGTGCCAGCAGCTTCAGGGGTGGGAGCAATCAGCCCCAGCATTTT
TRBJ2-2,.,TRBD2,TRBV9,CASSSRPGLASTGELFF,TGTGCCAGCAGCTCCCGGCCTGGACTAGCGAGCACCGGGGAGCTGTTTTTT
TRBJ2-1,.,.,TRBV21-1,CASSRGQGRAEQFF,TGTGCCAGCAGCAGAGGACAGGGGAGGGCTGAGCAGTTCTTC
TRBJ2-6,.,TRBD1,TRBV7-9,CASSFGGTGGTGANVLTF,TGTGCCAGCAGCTTCGGGGGGACAGGGGGCACTGGGGCCAACGTCCTGACTTTC
TRBJ1-5,.,.,TRBV27,CASSLRGSGPQHF,TGTGCCAGCAGTTTAAGGGGCTCGGGGCCCCAGCATTTT
TRBJ2-1,.,TRBD2,TRBV9,CASSVVSGGYNEQFF,TGTGCCAGCAGCGTAGTTAGCGGGGGCTACAATGAGCAGTTCTTC
TRBJ1-5,.,.,TRBV19,CASSIELGTPRQPQHF,TGTGCCAGTAGTATAGAGCTCGGGACACCGCGTCAGCCCCAGCATTTT
TRBJ1-5,.,.,TRBV30,CALGQAGEPQHF,TGTGCCCTGGGGCAGGCCGGGGAGCCCCAGCATTTT
TRBJ2-2,.,.,TRBV2,CASSEWGRTANTGELFF,TGTGCCAGCAGTGAATGGGGCAGGACCGCGAACACCGGGGAGCTGTTTTTT
TRBJ1-1,.,TRBD1,TRBV19,CASSSQGTANTEAFF,TGTGCCAGTAGTTCGCAAGGGACAGCGAACACTGAAGCTTTCTTT
TRBJ2-3,.,TRBD2,TRBV3-1/TRBV3-2,CASSQDIWTSGSRYF,TGTGCCAGCAGCCAAGACATTTGGACTAGCGGGAGTCGGTATTTT
TRBJ2-7,.,.,TRBV29-1,CSVELQAGLEQYF,TGCAGCGTTGAATTACAGGCCGGTTTGGAGCAGTACTTC
TRBJ1-2,.,.,TRBV5-1,CASSLWGEYTEGYTF,TGCGCCAGCAGCTTGTGGGGGGAATACACGGAAGGCTACACCTTC
TRBJ1-3,.,TRBD1,TRBV6-5,CASSQGVFSGNTIYF,TGTGCCAGCAGCCAGGGGGTGTTCTCTGGAAACACCATATATTTT